The rows below give T cell receptor beta chains drawn from one sample of a study of T cells in localized non-small cell lung cancer. Method: immunoSEQ multiplex PCR; TCRdb's copy keeps in-frame clones and lacks some. The sample consists of under 2,000 clones, about a third of them appearing once. Material: lung tumor tissue, obtained before any cancer treatment. Receptor source: a man aged 40-75 years with stage II lung adenocarcinoma. Each CDR3 is given with its conserved first and last residue. A D gene is named only where the DNA matches it firmly. Expanded clones are given a class, and other clones once, few, many or no size at all.

j_gene | len | abundance | d_gene | v_gene | CDR3aa
TRBJ2-1 | 14 | hyperexpanded | - | TRBV11-3 | CASRTGFGHNEQFF
TRBJ1-6 | 14 | - | TRBD1 | TRBV19 | CASSLRDSNSPLHF
TRBJ2-5 | 15 | - | - | TRBV15 | CATSTHRALGETQYF
TRBJ2-7 | 16 | few | - | TRBV6-8 | CASSYPSWSAAYEQYF
TRBJ1-1 | 14 | - | - | TRBV28 | CASSSPGEGTEAFF
TRBJ2-1 | 17 | few | - | TRBV11-3 | CASSFSRSPGLYNEQFF
TRBJ2-6 | 17 | - | TRBD1 | TRBV9 | CASSPGTAFSGANVLTF
TRBJ2-6 | 15 | - | - | TRBV19 | CASSMAGPGANVLTF
TRBJ1-6 | 14 | - | - | TRBV19 | CASSPVGGNSPLHF
TRBJ2-2 | 19 | - | TRBD2 | TRBV6-8 | CASSYSRLAGYANTGELFF
TRBJ1-1 | 14 | - | - | TRBV11-3 | CASSLPRQNTEAFF
TRBJ2-2 | 16 | few | - | TRBV7-4 | CASSASRSLNTGELFF
TRBJ1-2 | 13 | - | - | TRBV29-1 | CSVDGTNDYGYTF
TRBJ1-1 | 16 | large | - | TRBV18 | CASSPPGRPMNTEAFF
TRBJ2-6 | 15 | - | - | TRBV4-1 | CASSHLGAGANVLTF
TRBJ2-6 | 13 | few | - | TRBV6-8 | CASSFSGANVLTF
TRBJ1-3 | 14 | medium-sized | - | TRBV4-1 | CASSQEKKGNTIYF
TRBJ2-5 | 13 | few | TRBD1 | TRBV6-8 | CASRTGGGETQYF
TRBJ1-2 | 13 | - | - | TRBV6-7 | CASSEDSNYGYTF
TRBJ2-2 | 15 | - | - | TRBV11-3 | CASSLWTLNTGELFF
TRBJ1-5 | 13 | few | TRBD1 | TRBV10-3 | CARWPGGGQPQHF
TRBJ2-5 | 12 | - | - | TRBV18 | CASSFRAETQYF
TRBJ2-7 | 15 | - | TRBD2 | TRBV11-3 | CASSLEVAGSYEQYF
TRBJ2-5 | 15 | - | - | TRBV19 | CASSGIGQQQETQYF
TRBJ2-3 | 15 | - | - | TRBV2 | CASSTQGGETDTQYF
TRBJ2-3 | 16 | - | TRBD2 | TRBV12-5 | CASGPGTSGRGGTQYF
TRBJ2-3 | 13 | few | TRBD1 | TRBV2 | CANSRTGPDTQYF
TRBJ2-7 | 14 | - | TRBD2 | TRBV29-1 | CSVAAGGSRYEQYF
TRBJ2-7 | 13 | - | TRBD1 | TRBV29-1 | CSVSGDRGYEQYF
TRBJ2-4 | 16 | once | - | TRBV19 | CASSIGGSVVGDIQYF
TRBJ2-3 | 16 | - | - | TRBV11-3 | CASSFLLLTSTDTQYF
TRBJ1-6 | 14 | few | - | TRBV9 | CASSEEVYNSPLHF
TRBJ2-7 | 15 | few | - | TRBV30 | CAWSGGVGMRYEQYF
TRBJ2-6 | 17 | - | - | TRBV18 | CASSRQDVSSGANVLTF
TRBJ2-1 | 13 | - | - | TRBV28 | CASSSPPGDEQFF
TRBJ1-3 | 14 | few | - | TRBV28 | CASNRGWSGNTIYF
TRBJ1-5 | 13 | few | - | TRBV6-8 | CASKSYSNQPQHF
TRBJ2-5 | 19 | - | TRBD2 | TRBV14 | CASSLGLAAQGRGGETQYF
TRBJ1-2 | 15 | - | - | TRBV6-8 | CASSFRQAPEGGYTF
TRBJ1-3 | 15 | - | - | TRBV28 | CASSLFGVSGNTIYF
TRBJ1-4 | 15 | - | - | TRBV28 | CASSPRRQSGEKLFF
TRBJ1-1 | 15 | - | - | TRBV28 | CASSRDSSGPTEAFF
TRBJ2-5 | 15 | medium-sized | - | TRBV4-1 | CASSQEKRDTETQYF
TRBJ1-4 | 14 | - | - | TRBV30 | CAWRFKATNEKLFF
TRBJ2-7 | 13 | few | TRBD1 | TRBV28 | CASRGQGAWEQYF
TRBJ2-7 | 15 | - | - | TRBV18 | CASSPPRGGEYEQYF